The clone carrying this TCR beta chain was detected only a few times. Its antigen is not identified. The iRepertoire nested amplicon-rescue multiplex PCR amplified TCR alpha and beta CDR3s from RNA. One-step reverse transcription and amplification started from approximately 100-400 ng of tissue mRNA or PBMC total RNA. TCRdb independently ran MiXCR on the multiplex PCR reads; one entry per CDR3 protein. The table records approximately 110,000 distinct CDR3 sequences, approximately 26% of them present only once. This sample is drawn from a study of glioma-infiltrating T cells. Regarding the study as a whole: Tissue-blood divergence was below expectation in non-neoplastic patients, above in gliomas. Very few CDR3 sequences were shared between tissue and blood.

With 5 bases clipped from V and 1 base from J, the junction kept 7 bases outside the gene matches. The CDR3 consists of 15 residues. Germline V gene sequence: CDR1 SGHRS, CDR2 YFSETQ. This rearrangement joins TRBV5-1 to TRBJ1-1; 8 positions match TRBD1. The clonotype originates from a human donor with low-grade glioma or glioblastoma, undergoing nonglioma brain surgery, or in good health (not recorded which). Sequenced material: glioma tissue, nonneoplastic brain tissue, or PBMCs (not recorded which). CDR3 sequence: CASRRGTGENTEAFF. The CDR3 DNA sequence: TGCGCCAGCAGGCGAGGGACAGGCGAGAACACTGAAGCTTTCTTT.